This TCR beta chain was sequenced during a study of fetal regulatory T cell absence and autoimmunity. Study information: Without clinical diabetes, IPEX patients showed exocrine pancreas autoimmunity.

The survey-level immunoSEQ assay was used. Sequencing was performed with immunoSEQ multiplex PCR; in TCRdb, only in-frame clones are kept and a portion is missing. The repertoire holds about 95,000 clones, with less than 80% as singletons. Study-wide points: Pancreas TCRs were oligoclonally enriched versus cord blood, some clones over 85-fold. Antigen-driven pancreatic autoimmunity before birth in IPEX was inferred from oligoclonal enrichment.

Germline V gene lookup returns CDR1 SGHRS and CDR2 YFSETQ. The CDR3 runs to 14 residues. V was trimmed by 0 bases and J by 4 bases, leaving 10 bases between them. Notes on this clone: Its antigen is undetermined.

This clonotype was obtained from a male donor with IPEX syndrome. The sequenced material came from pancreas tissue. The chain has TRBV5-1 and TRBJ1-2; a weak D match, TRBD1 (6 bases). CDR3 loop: CASSLGTGPYGYTF. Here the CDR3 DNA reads TGCGCCAGCAGCTTGGGAACAGGGCCCTATGGCTACACCTTC.